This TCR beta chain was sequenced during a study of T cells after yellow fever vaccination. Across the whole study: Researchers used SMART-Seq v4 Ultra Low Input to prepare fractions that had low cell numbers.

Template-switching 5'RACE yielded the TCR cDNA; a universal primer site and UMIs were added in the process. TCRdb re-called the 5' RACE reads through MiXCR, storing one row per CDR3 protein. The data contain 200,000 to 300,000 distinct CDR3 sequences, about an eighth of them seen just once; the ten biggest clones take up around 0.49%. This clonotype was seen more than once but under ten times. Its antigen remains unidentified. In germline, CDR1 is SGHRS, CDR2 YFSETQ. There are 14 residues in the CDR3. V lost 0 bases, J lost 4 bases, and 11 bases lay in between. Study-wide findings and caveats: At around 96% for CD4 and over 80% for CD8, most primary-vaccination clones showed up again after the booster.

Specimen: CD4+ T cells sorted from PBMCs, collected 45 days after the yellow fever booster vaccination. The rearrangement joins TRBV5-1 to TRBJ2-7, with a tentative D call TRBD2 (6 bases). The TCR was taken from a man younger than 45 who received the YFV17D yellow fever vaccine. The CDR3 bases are TGCGCCAGCAGCTTGGCCCAGGAGGGTTACGAGCAGTACTTC. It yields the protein CASSLAQEGYEQYF.